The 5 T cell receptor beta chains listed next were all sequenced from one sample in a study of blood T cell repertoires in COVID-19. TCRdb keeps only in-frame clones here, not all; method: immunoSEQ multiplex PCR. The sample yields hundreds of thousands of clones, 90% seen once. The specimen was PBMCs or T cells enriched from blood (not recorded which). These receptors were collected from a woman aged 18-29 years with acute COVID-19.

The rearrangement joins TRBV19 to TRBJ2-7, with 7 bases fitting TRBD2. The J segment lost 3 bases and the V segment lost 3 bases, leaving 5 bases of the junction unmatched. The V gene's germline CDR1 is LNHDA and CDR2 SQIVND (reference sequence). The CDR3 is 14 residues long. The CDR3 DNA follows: TGTGCCAGTAGTATCGCGGGAGTAATCTACGAGCAGTACTTC. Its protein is CASSIAGVIYEQYF.

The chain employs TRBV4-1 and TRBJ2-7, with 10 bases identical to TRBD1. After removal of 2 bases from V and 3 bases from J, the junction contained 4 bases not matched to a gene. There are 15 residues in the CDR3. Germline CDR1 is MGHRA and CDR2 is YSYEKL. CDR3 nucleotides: TGCGCCAGCAGCCAACGTAGGACAGGGGGCTACGAGCAGTACTTC. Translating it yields CASSQRRTGGYEQYF.

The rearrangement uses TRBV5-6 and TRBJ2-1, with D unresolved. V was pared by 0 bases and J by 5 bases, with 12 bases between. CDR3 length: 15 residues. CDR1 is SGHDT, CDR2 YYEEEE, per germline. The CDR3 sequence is CASSLGLVANNEQFF. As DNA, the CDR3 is TGTGCCAGCAGCTTGGGGCTAGTTGCCAACAATGAGCAGTTCTTC.

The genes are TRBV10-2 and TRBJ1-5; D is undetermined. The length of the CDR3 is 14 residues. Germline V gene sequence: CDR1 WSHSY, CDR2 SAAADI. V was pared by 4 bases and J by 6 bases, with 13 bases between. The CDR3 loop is CASSVRWGGQPQHF. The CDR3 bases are TGCGCCAGCAGTGTGAGGTGGGGAGGTCAGCCCCAGCATTTT.

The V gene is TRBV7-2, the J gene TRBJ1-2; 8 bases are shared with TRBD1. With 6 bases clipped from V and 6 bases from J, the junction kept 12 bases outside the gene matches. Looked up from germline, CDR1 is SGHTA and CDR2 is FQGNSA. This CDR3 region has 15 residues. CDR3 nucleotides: TGTGCCAGCAGTATAGGGACAGGAGATTTGAATGGCTACACCTTC. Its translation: CASSIGTGDLNGYTF.